This T cell receptor (beta chain) originates from a study of T cells in Graves' hyperthyroidism and ophthalmopathy. In this sample, this clonotype turned up many times. TCR beta CDR3 regions were amplified from RNA transcripts. A first-round RT-PCR of the TCR CDR3 used the HTBI primer set. TCRdb independently ran MiXCR on the multiplex PCR reads; one entry per CDR3 protein. The profile covers about 350,000 distinct CDR3 sequences, with over 15% appearing a single time and 15% to 17% taken by the ten largest. This clonotype was obtained from a woman aged 40-49 years with Graves' ophthalmopathy. What was sequenced was blood.

The DNA for the CDR3 is TGCGCCAGCCTCTCCTCGACAGGGGACTCTTATGGCTACACCTTC. As protein: CASLSSTGDSYGYTF. The rearrangement uses TRBV5-1 and TRBJ1-2, with TRBD1 matching 8 bases. Germline CDR1 and CDR2: SGHRS and YFSETQ. Trimming took 7 bases from V and 5 from J; bases not matched to a gene: 13. The CDR3 loop spans 15 amino acids.